This T cell receptor (beta chain) was observed in a study of early T cells in non-severe SARS-CoV-2 infection. Study as a whole: Sequencing input comprised bulk RNA from unsorted whole blood; chain pairing was not available. Study conclusions and caveats: Comparison of clonotypes with VDJdb favored anti-spike CD8 responses while missing private and CD4 specificities.

From germline, CDR1 is MNHEY and CDR2 SVGAGI. The CDR3 spans 13 residues. Between the trimmed V and J ends, which lost 5 bases and 3 bases, there was a span of 10 bases. Separate cDNA molecules each had unique molecular identifiers attached to them. TCRdb re-called the 5' RACE reads with MiXCR, one entry per CDR3 protein. This table holds around 57,000 distinct CDR3 sequences, around 12% found once. The table lists this clonotype with a few counts. What it binds is unknown. The TCR was taken from an adult who was a healthcare worker with PCR-confirmed SARS-CoV-2 infection or an uninfected control (not recorded which). The sequencing sample was made of whole blood. The gene calls are TRBV6-5 and TRBJ1-1, with D perhaps matching TRBD1 (6 bases). The CDR3 loop is CASSNNRDTEAFF. CDR3 coding DNA: TGTGCCAGCAGTAACAACAGGGACACTGAAGCTTTCTTT.